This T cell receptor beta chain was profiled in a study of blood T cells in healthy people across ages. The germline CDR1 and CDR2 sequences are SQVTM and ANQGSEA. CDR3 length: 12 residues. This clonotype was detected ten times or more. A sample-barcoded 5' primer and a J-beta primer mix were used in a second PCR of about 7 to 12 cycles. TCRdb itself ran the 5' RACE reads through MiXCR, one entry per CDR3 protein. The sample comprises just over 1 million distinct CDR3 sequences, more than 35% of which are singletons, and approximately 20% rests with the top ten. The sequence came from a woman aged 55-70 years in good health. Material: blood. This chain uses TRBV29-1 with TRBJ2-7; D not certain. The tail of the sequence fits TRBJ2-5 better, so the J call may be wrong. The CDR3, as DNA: TGCAGCGTTCAGGTGACCGGGGAGACCCAGTACTTC. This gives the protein CSVQVTGETQYF.